A selection of T cell receptor beta chains follows, all from one sample in a study of tumor-infiltrating lymphocytes in primary liver carcinoma. MiXCR, run by TCRdb on the multiplex PCR reads, gives a single entry per CDR3 protein. In the table there are 35,000 to 45,000 distinct CDR3 sequences, roughly 77% of which are singletons. Sequenced material: tumor-adjacent normal liver tissue. These receptors all stem from a woman under 40 with primary liver carcinoma and hepatitis B virus infection. CDR3s include the opening cysteine and the closing phenylalanine or tryptophan. D genes are given only for firm matches. Clone sizes are given selectively: once, few, many, or a class where the clone is expanded.

cdr3_nt: TGTGCCAGCAGTGAATTAAGGGACCCGATCTATGGCTACACCTTC
cdr3_aa: CASSELRDPIYGYTF
j_call: TRBJ1-2
v_call: TRBV6-1
d_call: .
clone_size: .

cdr3_nt: TGCGCCAGCAGCCATGAATGGGTCCCCCAGAGCTCCTACGATGAGCAGTTCTTC
cdr3_aa: CASSHEWVPQSSYDEQFF
j_call: TRBJ2-1
v_call: TRBV4-1
d_call: .
clone_size: .

cdr3_nt: TGTGCCAGCAGCATACCAGTGAACATAGATACGCAGTATTTT
cdr3_aa: CASSIPVNIDTQYF
j_call: TRBJ2-3
v_call: TRBV11-2
d_call: .
clone_size: .

cdr3_nt: TGCGTCAGAAGTCCGGGACTAGCGGCTGTTAGGGCAGATACGCAGTATTTT
cdr3_aa: CVRSPGLAAVRADTQYF
j_call: TRBJ2-3
v_call: TRBV5-1
d_call: TRBD2
clone_size: .

cdr3_nt: TGTGCCAGCAGCACCGAGAAGGTAGCGGGAGCGGGAGAGCAGTACTTC
cdr3_aa: CASSTEKVAGAGEQYF
j_call: TRBJ2-7
v_call: TRBV5-5
d_call: TRBD2
clone_size: .

cdr3_nt: TGTGCCAGCAGCCTAGGACTAATTTCCTACGAGCAGTACTTC
cdr3_aa: CASSLGLISYEQYF
j_call: TRBJ2-7
v_call: TRBV11-1
d_call: .
clone_size: .

cdr3_nt: TGTGCCCGCAGTGGAGACCCGGCAAAGCCCCAGCATTTT
cdr3_aa: CARSGDPAKPQHF
j_call: TRBJ1-5
v_call: TRBV6-1
d_call: .
clone_size: .

cdr3_nt: TGTGCCAGCAGCCAGGATGGTAGCTTCTCTGGGGCCAACGCCCTGACTTTC
cdr3_aa: CASSQDGSFSGANALTF
j_call: TRBJ2-6
v_call: TRBV5-6
d_call: .
clone_size: .

cdr3_nt: TGTGCCAGCAGCTTAGAAGGTGCTAGCGGGAGAGGATATACGCAGTATTTT
cdr3_aa: CASSLEGASGRGYTQYF
j_call: TRBJ2-3
v_call: TRBV7-8
d_call: TRBD2
clone_size: many

cdr3_nt: TGTGCCAGCGCGACCAGTGGGGGTAACACCGGGGAGCTGTTTTTT
cdr3_aa: CASATSGGNTGELFF
j_call: TRBJ2-2
v_call: TRBV6-4
d_call: .
clone_size: many

cdr3_nt: TGCAGCGTTTCCGAGACGGACAGAAACTCTGGGGCCAACGTCCTGACTTTT
cdr3_aa: CSVSETDRNSGANVLTF
j_call: TRBJ2-6
v_call: TRBV29-1
d_call: .
clone_size: .

cdr3_nt: TGCGCCAGCAGCCAAGTTCCGGGGGTGAACACTGAAGCTTTCTTT
cdr3_aa: CASSQVPGVNTEAFF
j_call: TRBJ1-1
v_call: TRBV4-1
d_call: .
clone_size: many

cdr3_nt: TGCGCCAGCAGCCGATACTTAACAGGGGCCTTGAACACTGAAGCTTTCTTT
cdr3_aa: CASSRYLTGALNTEAFF
j_call: TRBJ1-1
v_call: TRBV4-1
d_call: TRBD1
clone_size: many

cdr3_nt: TGTGCCAGTAGCTTGGGACTAGCGTTACAAGAGACCCAGTACTTC
cdr3_aa: CASSLGLALQETQYF
j_call: TRBJ2-5
v_call: TRBV11-2
d_call: TRBD2
clone_size: .

cdr3_nt: TGTGCCAACAGTTTTGGGTGGGAGCTCTACAATGAGCAGCTCTTC
cdr3_aa: CANSFGWELYNEQLF
j_call: TRBJ2-1
v_call: TRBV28
d_call: .
clone_size: .

cdr3_nt: TGTTCCACCTCCCCCGGAGCGGCCCGGGCAGATACGCAGTATTTT
cdr3_aa: CSTSPGAARADTQYF
j_call: TRBJ2-3
v_call: TRBV5-1
d_call: .
clone_size: .

cdr3_nt: TGCGGCGTTGAAGATAATCCTAACACTGAAGCTTTCTTC
cdr3_aa: CGVEDNPNTEAFF
j_call: TRBJ1-1
v_call: TRBV29-1
d_call: .
clone_size: .

cdr3_nt: TGTGCCAGCAGTTACCACCCTAGCGGTCAAGAGACCCAGTACTTC
cdr3_aa: CASSYHPSGQETQYF
j_call: TRBJ2-5
v_call: TRBV6-6
d_call: TRBD2
clone_size: many

cdr3_nt: TGTGCCAGCAGCGCAACAGGGTACCATGAGCTGTACTTC
cdr3_aa: CASSATGYHELYF
j_call: TRBJ2-7
v_call: TRBV6-5
d_call: .
clone_size: .

cdr3_nt: TGTGCCATCCTAGGGGGGGAGGGAGGCTACACCTTC
cdr3_aa: CAILGGEGGYTF
j_call: TRBJ1-2
v_call: TRBV12-3/TRBV12-4
d_call: .
clone_size: .

cdr3_nt: TGTGCTAGCAGCTTCCCTTTAGTGGGGAGGATAGCAGATACGAAGTATTTT
cdr3_aa: CASSFPLVGRIADTKYF
j_call: TRBJ2-3
v_call: TRBV5-6
d_call: .
clone_size: .

cdr3_nt: TGTGCCAGCCTACCCTCGGACGGGGAATACTATGAGCAGTTCTTC
cdr3_aa: CASLPSDGEYYEQFF
j_call: TRBJ2-1
v_call: TRBV6-1
d_call: .
clone_size: many

cdr3_nt: TGTGGCAACAGGTCCCACCTGAACACCGGGGAGCTGTTTTTT
cdr3_aa: CGNRSHLNTGELFF
j_call: TRBJ2-2
v_call: TRBV12-3/TRBV12-4
d_call: .
clone_size: .

cdr3_nt: TGTGCCAGCGGCCAGGAGACAGGGAGGTCCACTAGCGGGAGGGCCGGGGGCACAGATACGCAGTATTTT
cdr3_aa: CASGQETGRSTSGRAGGTDTQYF
j_call: TRBJ2-3
v_call: TRBV4-2
d_call: TRBD2
clone_size: .

cdr3_nt: TGTGCCAGCAGCAGCGGGACAGGGGATTATCAGCCCCAGCATTTT
cdr3_aa: CASSSGTGDYQPQHF
j_call: TRBJ1-5
v_call: TRBV6-2/TRBV6-3
d_call: TRBD1
clone_size: many

cdr3_nt: TGTGCCAGCACATCGGGGGACATAGGAGGCACTGGGGCCAACGTCCTGACTTTC
cdr3_aa: CASTSGDIGGTGANVLTF
j_call: TRBJ2-6
v_call: TRBV6-2/TRBV6-3
d_call: .
clone_size: .

cdr3_nt: TGTGCCAGCAGTTTGTACATAGTCGGCGCCTATGGCTACACCTTC
cdr3_aa: CASSLYIVGAYGYTF
j_call: TRBJ1-2
v_call: TRBV28
d_call: .
clone_size: many

cdr3_nt: TGTGCCAGCAGTGTCCTGGCTCTAACCTATGAGCAGTACTTC
cdr3_aa: CASSVLALTYEQYF
j_call: TRBJ2-7
v_call: TRBV6-1
d_call: .
clone_size: .

cdr3_nt: TGTGCCAGGAGCTTCTACCTGCAGCACACAGATACGCAGTATTTT
cdr3_aa: CARSFYLQHTDTQYF
j_call: TRBJ2-3
v_call: TRBV5-5
d_call: .
clone_size: once

cdr3_nt: TGTGCCAGCACCCACTACGGGGGAGGGCTATCCCAGAATGAGCAGTTCTTC
cdr3_aa: CASTHYGGGLSQNEQFF
j_call: TRBJ2-1
v_call: TRBV28
d_call: TRBD2
clone_size: .

cdr3_nt: TGTACCAGCAGCTGGGCCGGGACAGGGGGATACAATGAGCACTACTTC
cdr3_aa: CTSSWAGTGGYNEHYF
j_call: TRBJ2-1
v_call: TRBV11-2
d_call: TRBD1
clone_size: .

cdr3_nt: TGTGCTAGCAGCCGACGCCAGGGTAAAGAGGCCCAGTACTTC
cdr3_aa: CASSRRQGKEAQYF
j_call: TRBJ2-5
v_call: TRBV13
d_call: .
clone_size: .

cdr3_nt: TGTGCCAGCAGTTACACGGCCTCCTTCAGTGAGCAGTTCTTC
cdr3_aa: CASSYTASFSEQFF
j_call: TRBJ2-1
v_call: TRBV6-2/TRBV6-3
d_call: .
clone_size: .

cdr3_nt: TGTGCCAGCAGCCTCGGGGGGGGTGGAGGCTACACCTTC
cdr3_aa: CASSLGGGGGYTF
j_call: TRBJ1-2
v_call: TRBV11-2
d_call: .
clone_size: .

cdr3_nt: TGCAGCTTTGACAAAGGGGGCAGTGGCTACACCTTC
cdr3_aa: CSFDKGGSGYTF
j_call: TRBJ1-2
v_call: TRBV29-1
d_call: TRBD1
clone_size: .

cdr3_nt: TGTGCCAGCAGGTCTATCAGCGCGGGAGCGATCTACAATGAGCAGTTCTTC
cdr3_aa: CASRSISAGAIYNEQFF
j_call: TRBJ2-1
v_call: TRBV7-9
d_call: TRBD2
clone_size: .

cdr3_nt: TGTGCCAGCAGTCACTCAACAGGGGGCGTGGGTTTAAGCGTACGGACCCAGTACTTC
cdr3_aa: CASSHSTGGVGLSVRTQYF
j_call: TRBJ2-5
v_call: TRBV6-2/TRBV6-3
d_call: TRBD1
clone_size: many

cdr3_nt: TGTACCAGCAGCCCCCTCAATGAGCAGTTCTTC
cdr3_aa: CTSSPLNEQFF
j_call: TRBJ2-1
v_call: TRBV11-3
d_call: .
clone_size: once

cdr3_nt: TGTAGCAGCAGCCCCCGTGACGGATACGGCTATGGCTACACCTTC
cdr3_aa: CSSSPRDGYGYGYTF
j_call: TRBJ1-2
v_call: TRBV13
d_call: .
clone_size: .

cdr3_nt: TGTGCCAGCAGCTTAGCCCAGGGGCATGAGCAGTTCTTC
cdr3_aa: CASSLAQGHEQFF
j_call: TRBJ2-1
v_call: TRBV11-2
d_call: .
clone_size: many

cdr3_nt: TGTGCCAGCAGCCAAAATAGGTCGGGGTCCTACGAGCAGTACTTC
cdr3_aa: CASSQNRSGSYEQYF
j_call: TRBJ2-7
v_call: TRBV4-1
d_call: .
clone_size: .

cdr3_nt: TGTGTCAGTAGCTTTCTAGCGGGAGGGACAAGCTACGAGCAGTACTTC
cdr3_aa: CVSSFLAGGTSYEQYF
j_call: TRBJ2-7
v_call: TRBV6-2/TRBV6-3
d_call: TRBD2
clone_size: .

cdr3_nt: TGTGCCATCAGATATACTGAGGGGAGGGCTGAAGCTTTCTTT
cdr3_aa: CAIRYTEGRAEAFF
j_call: TRBJ1-1
v_call: TRBV11-2
d_call: .
clone_size: .

cdr3_nt: TGTGCCAACAGTTTAAGGGGGACAGGCGCCTACGAGCAGTACTTC
cdr3_aa: CANSLRGTGAYEQYF
j_call: TRBJ2-7
v_call: TRBV12-3/TRBV12-4
d_call: TRBD1
clone_size: .

cdr3_nt: TGCACCAGCGGCCATTCTAGCGGGGCTTACAATGAGCAGTTCTTC
cdr3_aa: CTSGHSSGAYNEQFF
j_call: TRBJ2-1
v_call: TRBV4-3
d_call: TRBD2
clone_size: .

cdr3_nt: TGCGCCAGCAGCTTACAGACAGGCACCTACGAGCAGTACTTC
cdr3_aa: CASSLQTGTYEQYF
j_call: TRBJ2-7
v_call: TRBV5-1
d_call: .
clone_size: many

cdr3_nt: TGTGCCAGCAGTTTAACGCCTAGCGGGAAGGAAACCAAGTACTTC
cdr3_aa: CASSLTPSGKETKYF
j_call: TRBJ2-5
v_call: TRBV12-3/TRBV12-4
d_call: TRBD2
clone_size: .

cdr3_nt: TGTGCCAGCAGTTGCGAACACTCTGGGGCCAACGTCCCGACTTTC
cdr3_aa: CASSCEHSGANVPTF
j_call: TRBJ2-6
v_call: TRBV6-6
d_call: .
clone_size: .

cdr3_nt: TGTGCCGGCAGCCTCCCGATTCACCGCTACGAGCAGTACTTC
cdr3_aa: CAGSLPIHRYEQYF
j_call: TRBJ2-7
v_call: TRBV7-9
d_call: .
clone_size: .

cdr3_nt: TGTGCCAGCAGACCCCCTAACACCGGGGAGCGGTTTTTT
cdr3_aa: CASRPPNTGERFF
j_call: TRBJ2-2
v_call: TRBV6-2/TRBV6-3
d_call: .
clone_size: .

cdr3_nt: TGTGCCAGCAGTTTGTTTTACAGGGAAAATTCACCCCTCCACTTT
cdr3_aa: CASSLFYRENSPLHF
j_call: TRBJ1-6
v_call: TRBV28
d_call: .
clone_size: many

cdr3_nt: TGTGTCAGCGCCATGACGGGCTTCTCTGGGGCCAATGTCCTGACTTTC
cdr3_aa: CVSAMTGFSGANVLTF
j_call: TRBJ2-6
v_call: TRBV5-8
d_call: .
clone_size: .

cdr3_nt: TGCGCCAGCAGCCAAGGGCTACATGGAATGAACACTGAAACTTTCTTT
cdr3_aa: CASSQGLHGMNTETFF
j_call: TRBJ1-1
v_call: TRBV4-3
d_call: .
clone_size: .